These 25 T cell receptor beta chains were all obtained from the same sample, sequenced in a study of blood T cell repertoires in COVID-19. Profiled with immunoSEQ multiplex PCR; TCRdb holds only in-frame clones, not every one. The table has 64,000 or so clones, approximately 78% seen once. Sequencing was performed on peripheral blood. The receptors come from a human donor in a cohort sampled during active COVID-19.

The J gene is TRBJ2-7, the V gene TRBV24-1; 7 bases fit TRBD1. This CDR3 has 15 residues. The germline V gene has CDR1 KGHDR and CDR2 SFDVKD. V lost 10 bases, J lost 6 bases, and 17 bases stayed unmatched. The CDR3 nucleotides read TGTGCCACTTCCGGGACAGAGCACTTAGTGGGCGAGCAGTACTTC. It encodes CATSGTEHLVGEQYF.

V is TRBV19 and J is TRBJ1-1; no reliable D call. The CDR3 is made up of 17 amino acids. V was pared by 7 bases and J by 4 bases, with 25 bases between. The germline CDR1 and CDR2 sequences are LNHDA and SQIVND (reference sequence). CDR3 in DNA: TGTGCCAGTACCGCGAGAGGGAGCCAGTCATTTTTCACTGAAGCTTTCTTT. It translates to CASTARGSQSFFTEAFF.

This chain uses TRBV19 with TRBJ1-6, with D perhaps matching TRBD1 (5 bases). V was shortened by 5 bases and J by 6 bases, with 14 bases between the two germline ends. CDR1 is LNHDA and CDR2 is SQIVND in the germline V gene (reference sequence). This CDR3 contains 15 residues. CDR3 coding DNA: TGTGCCAGTAGTTCGGCAGGGAATTTTAATTCACCCCTCCACTTT. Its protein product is CASSSAGNFNSPLHF.

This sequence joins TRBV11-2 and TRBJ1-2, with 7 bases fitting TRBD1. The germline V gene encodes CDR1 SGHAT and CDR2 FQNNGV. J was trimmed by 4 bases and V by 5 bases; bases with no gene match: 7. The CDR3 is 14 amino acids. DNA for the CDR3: TGTGCCAGCAGCCCTCAGAGGACAGGCTATGGCTACACCTTC. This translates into CASSPQRTGYGYTF.

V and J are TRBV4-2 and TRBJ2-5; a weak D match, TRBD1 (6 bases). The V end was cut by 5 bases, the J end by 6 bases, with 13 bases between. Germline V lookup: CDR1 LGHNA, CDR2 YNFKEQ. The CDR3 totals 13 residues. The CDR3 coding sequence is TGTGCCAGCAGCTCTTCAGACAGGCAGACCCAGTACTTC. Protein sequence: CASSSSDRQTQYF.

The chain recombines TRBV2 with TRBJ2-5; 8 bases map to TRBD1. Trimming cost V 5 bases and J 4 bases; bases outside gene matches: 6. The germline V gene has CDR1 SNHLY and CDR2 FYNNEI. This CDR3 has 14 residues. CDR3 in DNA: TGTGCCAGCAGTTACCAGGGGGCGCGAGAGACCCAGTACTTC. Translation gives CASSYQGARETQYF.

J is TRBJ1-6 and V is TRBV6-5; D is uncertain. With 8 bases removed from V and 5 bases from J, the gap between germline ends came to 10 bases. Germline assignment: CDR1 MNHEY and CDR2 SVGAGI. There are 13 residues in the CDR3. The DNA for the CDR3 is TGTGCCAGCCAGTCGCTGGATAATTCACCCCTCCACTTT. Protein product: CASQSLDNSPLHF.

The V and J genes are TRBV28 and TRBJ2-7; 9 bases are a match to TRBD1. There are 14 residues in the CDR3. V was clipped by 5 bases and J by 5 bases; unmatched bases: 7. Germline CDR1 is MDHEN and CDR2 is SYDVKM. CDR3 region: CASSNRGRSNEQYV. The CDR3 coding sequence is TGTGCCAGCAGTAACAGGGGGCGCTCGAACGAGCAGTACGTC.

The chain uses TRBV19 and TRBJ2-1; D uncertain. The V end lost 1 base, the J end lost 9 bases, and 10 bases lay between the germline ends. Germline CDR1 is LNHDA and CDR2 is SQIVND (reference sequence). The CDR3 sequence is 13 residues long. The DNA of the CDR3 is TGTGCCAGTAGTATAGGTTCGGTCGGTGAGCAGTTCTTC. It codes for CASSIGSVGEQFF.

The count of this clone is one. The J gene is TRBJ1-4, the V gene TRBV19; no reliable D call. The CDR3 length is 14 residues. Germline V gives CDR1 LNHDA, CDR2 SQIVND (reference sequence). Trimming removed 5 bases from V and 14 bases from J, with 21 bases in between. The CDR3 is CASSPSGRLQDLFF. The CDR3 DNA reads TGTGCCAGTAGTCCAAGCGGCAGGCTCCAGGACCTGTTTTTT.

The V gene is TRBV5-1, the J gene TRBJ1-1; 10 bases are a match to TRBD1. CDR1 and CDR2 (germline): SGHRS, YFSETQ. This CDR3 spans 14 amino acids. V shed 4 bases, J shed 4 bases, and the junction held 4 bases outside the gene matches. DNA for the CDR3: TGCGCCAGCAGCCCCGGGACAGGGGTCACTGAAGCTTTCTTT. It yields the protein CASSPGTGVTEAFF.

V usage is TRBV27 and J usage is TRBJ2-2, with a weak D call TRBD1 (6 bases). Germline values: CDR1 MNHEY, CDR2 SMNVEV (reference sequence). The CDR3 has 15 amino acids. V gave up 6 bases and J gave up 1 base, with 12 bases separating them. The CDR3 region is CASSHGQLNTGELFF. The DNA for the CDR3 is TGTGCCAGCAGCCACGGACAGTTGAACACCGGGGAGCTGTTTTTT.

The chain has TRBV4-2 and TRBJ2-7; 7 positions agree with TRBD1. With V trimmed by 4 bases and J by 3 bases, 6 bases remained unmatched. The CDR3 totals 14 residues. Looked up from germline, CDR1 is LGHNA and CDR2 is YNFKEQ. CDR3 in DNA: TGTGCCAGCAGCCCGTCTGGGACAGACTACGAGCAGTACTTC. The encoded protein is CASSPSGTDYEQYF.

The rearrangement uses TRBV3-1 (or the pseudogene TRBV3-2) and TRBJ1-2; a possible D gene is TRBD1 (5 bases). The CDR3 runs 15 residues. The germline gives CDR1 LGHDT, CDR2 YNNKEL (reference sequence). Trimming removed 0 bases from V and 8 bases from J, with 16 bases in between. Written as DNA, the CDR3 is TGTGCCAGCAGCCAAGACTCCGGGTGGAGGGGAGGCTACACCTTC. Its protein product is CASSQDSGWRGGYTF.

Here the CDR3 reads CASSPTTGVLSYNEQFF. The CDR3 DNA sequence: TGTGCCAGCTCGCCTACAACAGGGGTCCTCTCCTACAATGAGCAGTTCTTC. The chain employs TRBV18 and TRBJ2-1; 7 bases are a match to TRBD1. The CDR3 is 17 residues long. Germline V CDR1 and CDR2: KGHSH, LQKENI. The J segment lost 0 bases and the V segment lost 6 bases, leaving 11 bases of the junction unmatched.

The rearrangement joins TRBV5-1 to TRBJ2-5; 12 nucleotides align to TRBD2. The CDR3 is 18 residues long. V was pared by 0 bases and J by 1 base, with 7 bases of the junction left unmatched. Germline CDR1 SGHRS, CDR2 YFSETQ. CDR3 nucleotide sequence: TGCGCCAGCAGCTTGGGCCCTAGCGGGGGGGCGGCCCAAGAGACCCAGTACTTC. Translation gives CASSLGPSGGAAQETQYF.

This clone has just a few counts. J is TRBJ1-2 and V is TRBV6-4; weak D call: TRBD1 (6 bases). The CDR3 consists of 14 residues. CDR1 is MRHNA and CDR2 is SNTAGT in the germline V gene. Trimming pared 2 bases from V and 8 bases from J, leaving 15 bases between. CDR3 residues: CASSDGDTLRGYTF. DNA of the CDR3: TGTGCCAGCAGTGACGGGGACACCTTGCGCGGCTACACCTTC.

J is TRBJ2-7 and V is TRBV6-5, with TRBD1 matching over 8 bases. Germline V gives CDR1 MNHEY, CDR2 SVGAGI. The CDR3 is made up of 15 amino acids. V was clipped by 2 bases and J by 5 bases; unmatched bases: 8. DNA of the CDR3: TGTGCCAGCAGTTACGGGTCGAACAGGGGGAACGAGCAGTACTTC. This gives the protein CASSYGSNRGNEQYF.

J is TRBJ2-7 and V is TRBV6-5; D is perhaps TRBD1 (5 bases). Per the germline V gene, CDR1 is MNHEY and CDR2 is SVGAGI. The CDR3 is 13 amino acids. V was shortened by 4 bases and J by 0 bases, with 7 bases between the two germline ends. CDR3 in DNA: TGTGCCAGCAGTTCAGGGAACTCCTACGAGCAGTACTTC. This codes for CASSSGNSYEQYF.

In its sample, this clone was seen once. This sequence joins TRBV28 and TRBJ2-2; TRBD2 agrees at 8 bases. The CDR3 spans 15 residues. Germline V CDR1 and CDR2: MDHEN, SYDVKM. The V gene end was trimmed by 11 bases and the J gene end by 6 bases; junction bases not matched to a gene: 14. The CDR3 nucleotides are TGTGCCCGCCGTTCGGGGGGGGCGGTAGCCGGGGAGCTGTTTTTT. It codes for CARRSGGAVAGELFF.

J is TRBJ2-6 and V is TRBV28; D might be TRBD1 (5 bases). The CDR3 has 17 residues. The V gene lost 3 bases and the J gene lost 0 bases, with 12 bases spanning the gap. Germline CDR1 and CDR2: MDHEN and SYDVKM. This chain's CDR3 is CASSLRPRGSGANVLTF. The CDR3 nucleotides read TGTGCCAGCAGTTTGCGACCAAGGGGCTCTGGGGCCAACGTCCTGACTTTC.

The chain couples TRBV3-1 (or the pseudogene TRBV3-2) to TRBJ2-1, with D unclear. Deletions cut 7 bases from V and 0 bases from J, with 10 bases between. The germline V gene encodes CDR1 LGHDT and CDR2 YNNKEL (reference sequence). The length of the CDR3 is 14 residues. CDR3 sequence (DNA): TGTGCCAGCACGGATCGGAGCTCCTACAATGAGCAGTTCTTC. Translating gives CASTDRSSYNEQFF.

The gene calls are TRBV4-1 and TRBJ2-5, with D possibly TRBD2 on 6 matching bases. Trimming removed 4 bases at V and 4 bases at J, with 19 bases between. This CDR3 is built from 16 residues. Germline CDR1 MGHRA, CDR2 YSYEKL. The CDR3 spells CASSRGGDPLRETQYF. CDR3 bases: TGCGCCAGCAGCCGGGGCGGGGACCCCCTCCGAGAGACCCAGTACTTC.

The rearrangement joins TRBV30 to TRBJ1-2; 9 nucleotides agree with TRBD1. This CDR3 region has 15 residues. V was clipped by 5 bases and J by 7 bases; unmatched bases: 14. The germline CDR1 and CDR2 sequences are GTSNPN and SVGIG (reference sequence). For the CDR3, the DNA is TGTGCCTGGGTGGGGTGGCGGACAGGGGATGCTGGCTACACCTTC. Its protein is CAWVGWRTGDAGYTF.

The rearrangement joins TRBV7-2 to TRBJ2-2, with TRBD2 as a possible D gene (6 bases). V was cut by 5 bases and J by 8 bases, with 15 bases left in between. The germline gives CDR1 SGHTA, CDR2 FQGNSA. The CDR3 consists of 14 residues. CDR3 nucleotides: TGTGCCAGCAGCCCGGGACTCCCCCCTGGGGAGCTGTTTTTT. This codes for CASSPGLPPGELFF.